These T cell receptor beta chains were read from a single sample in a study of shared clonotypes between healthy human individuals. Repertoires were generated with immunoSEQ multiplex PCR, while TCRdb's copy carries only in-frame clones and drops some. The table includes roughly 2,000,000 clones, over 85% detected once. What was sequenced was naive CD8+ T cells from PBMCs. Source of these receptors: a young man in good health. Some clones in this sample may be carry-over from other donors' samples. Each CDR3 is given with its conserved first and last residue. Fields, in order: CDR3 length, J gene, clone size, V gene, D gene, CDR3 protein, CDR3 DNA. The D gene is left open where the match is weak. The listing skips clone size in some rows; elsewhere it reads once, few, many or a size class.

13 | TRBJ2-1 | - | TRBV7-3 | - | CASSTDVGNEQFF | TGTGCCAGCAGCACGGATGTAGGTAATGAGCAGTTCTTC
16 | TRBJ2-1 | - | TRBV18 | TRBD2 | CASSRTGTSIYNEQFF | TGTGCCAGCTCGAGGACCGGGACTAGCATCTACAATGAGCAGTTCTTC
12 | TRBJ1-5 | - | TRBV11-2 | TRBD1 | CASSPGGQPQHF | TGTGCCAGCAGCCCAGGGGGTCAGCCCCAGCATTTT
13 | TRBJ2-7 | - | TRBV28 | TRBD2 | CAHRPAGVYEQYF | TGTGCCCACCGTCCAGCGGGAGTCTACGAGCAGTACTTC
16 | TRBJ2-7 | - | TRBV18 | - | CASSPGEVNPTYEQYF | TGTGCCAGCTCACCGGGTGAGGTTAACCCCACCTACGAGCAGTACTTC
14 | TRBJ1-1 | - | TRBV6-5 | - | CASTRDRMNTEAFF | TGTGCCAGCACCCGGGACCGGATGAACACTGAAGCTTTCTTT
14 | TRBJ2-7 | - | TRBV27 | TRBD1 | CASSEGTGGYEQYF | TGTGCCAGCAGTGAAGGGACAGGGGGCTACGAGCAGTACTTC
15 | TRBJ1-5 | - | TRBV28 | TRBD1 | CASRDRDRAAQPQHF | TGTGCCAGCAGAGATAGGGACAGGGCGGCTCAGCCCCAGCATTTT
14 | TRBJ2-7 | - | TRBV30 | TRBD1 | CALYRDRGVNEQYF | TGTGCCTTATACCGGGACAGGGGGGTCAACGAGCAGTACTTC
14 | TRBJ2-7 | - | TRBV4-1 | - | CASSQVSRAYEQYF | TGCGCCAGCAGCCAAGTTTCACGTGCCTACGAGCAGTACTTC
16 | TRBJ1-2 | - | TRBV4-1 | - | CASSQEGGRPSYGYTF | TGCGCCAGCAGCCAAGAAGGAGGGCGGCCCAGCTATGGCTACACCTTC
17 | TRBJ2-1 | - | TRBV27 | TRBD2 | CASSFTAVAGPPNEQFF | TGTGCCAGCAGCTTTACGGCCGTAGCGGGACCCCCCAATGAGCAGTTCTTC
21 | TRBJ1-5 | - | TRBV19 | TRBD1 | CASSIVVGGQGLWPGNQPQHF | TGTGCCAGTAGTATAGTGGTCGGGGGACAGGGGCTGTGGCCGGGCAATCAGCCCCAGCATTTT
15 | TRBJ2-5 | - | TRBV11-2 | TRBD2 | CASSRNRLAGETQYF | TGTGCCAGCAGCCGGAACAGACTAGCGGGGGAGACCCAGTACTTC
13 | TRBJ1-2 | - | TRBV11-2 | - | CASSAHGDYGYTF | TGTGCCAGCAGCGCCCACGGGGACTATGGCTACACCTTC
16 | TRBJ2-7 | once | TRBV9 | - | CASSVNRLAEKYEQYF | TGTGCCAGCAGCGTAAATAGGTTAGCGGAGAAATACGAGCAGTACTTC
14 | TRBJ2-2 | - | TRBV19 | - | CASSIGILTGELFF | TGTGCCAGTAGTATTGGGATTCTGACCGGGGAGCTGTTTTTT
13 | TRBJ1-4 | - | TRBV30 | - | CARDGTDGEKLFF | TGTGCACGAGACGGGACCGATGGTGAAAAACTGTTTTTT
14 | TRBJ2-1 | - | TRBV7-3 | - | CASSLGGSYNEQFF | TGTGCCAGCAGCTTAGGGGGCTCCTACAATGAGCAGTTCTTC
14 | TRBJ1-5 | - | TRBV27 | TRBD1 | CASTKTGSNQPQHF | TGTGCCAGCACCAAGACAGGGAGCAATCAGCCCCAGCATTTT
12 | TRBJ2-3 | - | TRBV5-4 | - | CASSLGSDTQYF | TGTGCCAGCAGCTTGGGGAGCGATACGCAGTATTTT
16 | TRBJ2-5 | - | TRBV7-8 | TRBD1 | CASSPKPGQGKETQYF | TGTGCCAGCAGCCCAAAGCCGGGACAGGGAAAAGAGACCCAGTACTTC
12 | TRBJ2-1 | - | TRBV5-5 | - | CASSFGDNEQFF | TGTGCCAGCAGCTTTGGAGACAATGAGCAGTTCTTC
16 | TRBJ1-4 | - | TRBV10-3 | TRBD1 | CAISDPWGTDNEKLFF | TGTGCCATCAGTGACCCTTGGGGGACAGACAATGAAAAACTGTTTTTT
12 | TRBJ1-1 | few | TRBV7-9 | - | CASSLADVLAFF | TGTGCCAGCAGCTTAGCGGACGTGTTGGCTTTCTTT
12 | TRBJ2-7 | once | TRBV7-9 | - | CASSPPQVGQYF | TGTGCCAGCAGCCCTCCCCAGGTAGGGCAGTACTTC
16 | TRBJ2-3 | - | TRBV28 | TRBD1 | CASSLFGTGATDTQYF | TGTGCCAGCAGTTTATTCGGAACAGGGGCCACAGATACGCAGTATTTT
13 | TRBJ1-1 | - | TRBV6-6 | - | CASSRESNTEAFF | TGTGCCAGCAGTCGGGAATCGAACACTGAAGCTTTCTTT
15 | TRBJ2-1 | - | TRBV4-3 | TRBD2 | CASSPGLATRNEQFF | TGCGCCAGCAGCCCGGGACTAGCGACCCGCAATGAGCAGTTCTTC
14 | TRBJ2-7 | - | TRBV5-4 | TRBD2 | CASKLSGSAYEQYF | TGTGCCAGCAAACTGAGCGGGAGCGCCTACGAGCAGTACTTC
15 | TRBJ2-2 | - | TRBV27 | TRBD1 | CASSLRTGGPGELFF | TGTGCCAGCAGTTTAAGGACAGGGGGCCCCGGGGAGCTGTTTTTT
13 | TRBJ1-2 | - | TRBV6-5 | - | CASSPSGIGGYTF | TGTGCCAGCAGCCCTTCGGGGATCGGGGGCTACACCTTC
15 | TRBJ2-7 | - | TRBV4-3 | - | CASSQSRGGGHEQYF | TGCGCCAGCAGCCAAAGTCGTGGAGGGGGGCACGAGCAGTACTTC
14 | TRBJ2-1 | - | TRBV28 | TRBD2 | CASSPILAGGTQFF | TGTGCCAGCAGTCCAATACTAGCGGGAGGGACGCAGTTCTTC
15 | TRBJ1-2 | few | TRBV9 | - | CASSTWTEANYGYTF | TGTGCCAGCAGCACCTGGACAGAAGCTAACTATGGCTACACCTTC
16 | TRBJ2-7 | - | TRBV9 | - | CASSASGTQGPYEQYF | TGTGCCAGCAGCGCATCCGGGACCCAAGGACCATACGAGCAGTACTTC
14 | TRBJ1-2 | - | TRBV4-1 | - | CASSQGTSNYGYTF | TGCGCCAGCAGCCAAGGGACATCGAACTATGGCTACACCTTC
13 | TRBJ2-7 | - | TRBV19 | TRBD1 | CASSPGQRYEQYF | TGTGCCAGTTCGCCGGGACAGCGCTACGAGCAGTACTTC
14 | TRBJ1-2 | - | TRBV27 | - | CASSFTGQIYGYTF | TGTGCCAGCAGTTTTACAGGACAGATATATGGCTACACCTTC
17 | TRBJ2-7 | - | TRBV11-2 | TRBD2 | CASSLEPLAEGLYEQYF | TGTGCCAGCAGCTTAGAACCCCTAGCGGAGGGGCTCTACGAGCAGTACTTC
13 | TRBJ2-7 | once | TRBV27 | - | CASSPISSYEQYF | TGTGCCAGCAGCCCGATTAGCTCCTACGAGCAGTACTTC
16 | TRBJ2-7 | - | TRBV27 | TRBD2 | CASIFFRTSGGYEQYF | TGTGCCAGCATCTTTTTCCGGACTAGCGGCGGCTACGAGCAGTACTTC
19 | TRBJ2-6 | - | TRBV7-9 | TRBD1 | CASSFGWDREALGANVLTF | TGTGCCAGCAGCTTTGGCTGGGACAGGGAAGCTCTGGGGGCCAACGTCCTGACTTTC
11 | TRBJ1-2 | - | TRBV5-4 | - | CASSANYGYTF | TGTGCCAGCAGCGCCAACTATGGCTACACCTTC
15 | TRBJ2-3 | - | TRBV29-1 | - | CSVARLVLGSDTQYF | TGCAGCGTTGCCCGACTAGTTTTGGGCTCAGATACGCAGTATTTT
15 | TRBJ2-7 | - | TRBV28 | - | CASSSGSGFSYEQYF | TGTGCCAGCAGTTCGGGTTCGGGATTCTCCTACGAGCAGTACTTC
12 | TRBJ1-1 | - | TRBV7-9 | - | CASSSPTVRAFF | TGTGCCAGCAGCTCACCGACTGTGAGGGCTTTCTTT
13 | TRBJ2-3 | - | TRBV7-2 | - | CASSLQGKYAQYF | TGTGCCAGCAGCTTACAGGGGAAGTATGCGCAGTATTTT
16 | TRBJ2-1 | - | TRBV4-1 | TRBD2 | CASSHPGLAGTNEQFF | TGCGCCAGCAGTCACCCGGGACTAGCGGGGACCAATGAGCAGTTCTTC
14 | TRBJ1-5 | - | TRBV19 | - | CASGIDQETQPQHF | TGTGCCAGTGGTATCGACCAGGAGACTCAGCCCCAGCATTTT
16 | TRBJ2-1 | - | TRBV7-3 | - | CASSSARRGSTYEQFF | TGTGCCAGCAGCTCCGCGCGAAGGGGGAGTACGTATGAGCAGTTCTTC
14 | TRBJ1-5 | - | TRBV7-9 | - | CASSSRGQNQPQHF | TGTGCCAGCAGCTCGCGGGGTCAGAATCAGCCCCAGCATTTT